This T cell receptor (beta chain) appears in the sequencing data of a study of T cell responses to AZD1222 COVID-19 vaccine (dated by TCRdb to the early 2020s). At the level of the whole study: AZD1222 recipients given second doses at about 4 weeks or at about 12 weeks were pooled, since spike-specific TCR depth and breadth were not found to differ between the two schedules. TCR sequencing was performed for 230 to 250 trial participants, of whom approximately 200 were given two doses of AZD1222 and around 26 were given two doses of MenACWY control vaccine. Trial participants were enrolled into age subgroups of 18-55, 56-69 and 70-plus years, which contained about 150, 28 and 57 TCR-sequenced participants, respectively.

General findings and caveats noted by the study authors: No day 14 peak-response samples were available, so repertoires were characterized only after the peak T cell response. Participants were mostly white British, with more females than males. The authors suggested clonal diversity may have been underestimated. Only 5 to 7 AZD1222 recipients were SARS-CoV-2 seropositive at baseline, limiting conclusions about previously exposed vaccinees. Reportedly, close to half of the unique spike-specific TCRs recognized epitopes lying outside the regions that are mutated in the B.1.351 and B.1.1.7 variants. In the small 56-69-year group, the increase in depth fell short of significance, most likely because of low power. A significant rise in spike-specific TCR breadth and depth was observed after two AZD1222 doses relative to day 0 and relative to MenACWY recipients. Vaccine-associated CD4 TCRs spanned the whole spike protein, with dominant responses in regions 160-218 and 743-854.

The CDR3 regions of human TCRbeta chains were analyzed by immunosequencing. The paper's processing steps were these. TCRs in the repertoires were matched against a reference library of SARS-CoV-2-specific TCRs that had been generated with the MIRA antigen-specificity platform. Breadth was defined as the fraction of unique TCRs that were SARS-CoV-2-associated. Depth was defined as the fraction of total T cells that were SARS-CoV-2-associated. Using the MIRA data, every spike-specific TCR was mapped to the spike region that the TCR reacted to and assigned to either a CD4 or a CD8 class. Log10-transformed breadth and depth values were compared by one-way ANOVA with Sidak's multiple comparisons tests. Imported from immuneACCESS, the table was reduced by TCRdb to in-frame sequences with V and J called. These copies leave out some clones; in studies compared against another copy, an unresolved V gene accounts for under half, and the cause of the remainder is not known. Clone size and the V and J calls come from that table; the DNA yielded D and trimming. Across this sample there are some 110,000 clones, with roughly 90% seen only once. 2% to 3% of the sample is in the top ten clones.

On this clone: The antigen it recognizes is unknown. No much larger clonotype is one base removed from it; base qualities were not supplied.

Its CDR3 holds 15 amino acids, cysteine through phenylalanine. The retained sequence is limited to the CDR3, 45 bases, with the frame set at the first base. At the junction V is shortened by 4 bases and J by 4 bases, with 17 bases in between. CDR1 and CDR2 are read off the germline V gene as SGDLS and YYNGEE. The sample's time point label, in plain terms: baseline before first vaccination. Samples from vaccinated people were obtained from the UK trials COV001 and COV002, which included a single-blind randomized controlled phase 2/3 trial of AZD1222 (ChAdOx1 nCoV-19) in healthy adults. For TCRbeta chain sequencing, PBMC samples were collected from trial participants at day 0 and at day 28 after the second dose.

The clonotype originates from an adult in good health. The chain joins TRBV9 to TRBJ1-2; the D region possibly corresponds to TRBD1 (5 bases align). Source: peripheral blood, taken on day 0 of AZD1222 vaccination. The encoded CDR3 is CASSSNGGYTYGYTF. In nucleotides, the sequence is TGTGCCAGCAGCTCGAACGGGGGGTATACCTATGGCTACACCTTC.